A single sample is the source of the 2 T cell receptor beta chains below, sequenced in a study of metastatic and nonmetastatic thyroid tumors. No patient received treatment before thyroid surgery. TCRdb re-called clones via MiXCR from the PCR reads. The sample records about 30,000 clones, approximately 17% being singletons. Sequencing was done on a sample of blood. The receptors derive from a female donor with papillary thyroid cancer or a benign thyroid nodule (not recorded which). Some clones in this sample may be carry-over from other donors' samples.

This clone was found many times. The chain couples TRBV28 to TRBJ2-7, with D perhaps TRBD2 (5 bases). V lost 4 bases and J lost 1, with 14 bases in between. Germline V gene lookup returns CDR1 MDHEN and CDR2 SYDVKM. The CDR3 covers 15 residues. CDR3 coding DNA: TGTGCCAGCAGTTGGGCGGGTAAGAGTTCCTACGAGCAGTACTTC. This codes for CASSWAGKSSYEQYF.

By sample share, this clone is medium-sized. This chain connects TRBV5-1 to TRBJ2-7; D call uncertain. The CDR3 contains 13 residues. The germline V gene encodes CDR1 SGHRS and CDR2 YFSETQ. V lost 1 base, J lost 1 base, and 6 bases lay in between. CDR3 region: CASSLRVSYEQYF. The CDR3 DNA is TGCGCCAGCAGCTTGAGGGTTTCCTACGAGCAGTACTTC.